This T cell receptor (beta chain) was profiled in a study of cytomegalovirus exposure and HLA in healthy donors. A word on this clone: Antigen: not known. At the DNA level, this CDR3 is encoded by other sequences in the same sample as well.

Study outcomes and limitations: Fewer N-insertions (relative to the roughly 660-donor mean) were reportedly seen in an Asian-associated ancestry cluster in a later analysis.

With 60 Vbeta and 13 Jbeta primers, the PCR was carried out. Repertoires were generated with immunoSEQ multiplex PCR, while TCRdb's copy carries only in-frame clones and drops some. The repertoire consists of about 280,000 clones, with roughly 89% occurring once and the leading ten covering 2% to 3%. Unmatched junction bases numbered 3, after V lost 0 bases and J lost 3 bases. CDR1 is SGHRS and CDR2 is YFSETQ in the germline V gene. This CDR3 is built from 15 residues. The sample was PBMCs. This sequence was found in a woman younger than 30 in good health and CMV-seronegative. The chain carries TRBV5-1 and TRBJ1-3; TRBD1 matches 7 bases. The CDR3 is CASSLDRGSGNTIYF. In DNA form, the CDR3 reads TGCGCCAGCAGCTTGGACAGGGGAAGTGGAAACACCATATATTTT.